A single sample gave rise to the 18 T cell receptor beta chains below, sequenced in a study of monozygotic twins with inflammatory bowel disease. TCRdb reanalyzed the 5' RACE reads and collapses them to one entry per CDR3 protein, without DNA. The table for this sample gives 210,000 or so distinct CDR3 sequences. Sequences were obtained from blood. These TCRs come from a human donor with ulcerative colitis or Crohn's disease, or a healthy co-twin of an affected twin (not recorded which).

This chain connects TRBV27 to TRBJ2-7; as DNA is missing, the TRBD1 call by TCRdb cannot be tested. The CDR3 contains 15 residues. CDR1 MNHEY and CDR2 SMNVEV come from the germline V gene (reference sequence). CDR3: CASSPHLDQGREQYF.

This rearrangement joins TRBV30 to TRBJ2-2. This CDR3 is built from 14 residues. From germline, CDR1 is GTSNPN and CDR2 SVGIG (reference sequence). The CDR3 protein is CAWSVTLNTGELFF. Variable domain in full (rest from reference TRBV30 and TRBJ2-2): SQTIHQWPATLVQPVGSPLSLECTVEGTSNPNLYWYRQAAGRGLQLLFYSVGIGQISSEVPQNLSASRPQDRQFILSSKKLLLSDSGFYLCAWSVTLNTGELFFGEGSRLTVL.

The J gene is TRBJ2-7, the V gene TRBV7-2; no DNA is available, so the TRBD2 call from TCRdb remains unchecked. The CDR3 extends over 16 amino acids. Germline loops: CDR1 SGHTA, CDR2 FQGNSA. This CDR3 reads CASSVTSGFGVYEQYF.

The J gene is TRBJ1-2, the V gene TRBV5-1; TCRdb designates TRBD1, a call that cannot be tested without DNA. Germline V lookup: CDR1 SGHRS, CDR2 YFSETQ. CDR3 length: 16 amino acids. The CDR3 region is CASSLVPGAVYYGYTF.

The CDR3 is CSPGPKPDSNQPQHF. This sequence joins TRBV20-1 and TRBJ1-5; TCRdb's D call of TRBD1 is untestable without DNA. The CDR3 consists of 15 residues. Germline values: CDR1 DFQATT, CDR2 SNEGSKA (reference sequence).

The rearrangement links TRBV29-1 to TRBJ1-2; without DNA, the TCRdb call of TRBD1 cannot be checked. The CDR3 covers 14 residues. Germline lookup yields CDR1 SQVTM and CDR2 ANQGSEA. CDR3 loop: CSAQSGTGIYGYTF.

V is TRBV6-2 or TRBV6-3 and J is TRBJ2-1; TCRdb designates TRBD2, a call that cannot be tested without DNA. This CDR3 has 11 residues. The germline V gene has CDR1 MNHEY and CDR2 SVGEGT. The CDR3 sequence: CAAGESFEQFF.

This rearrangement joins TRBV11-2 to TRBJ2-4; TCRdb returns TRBD2, unconfirmable since there is no DNA. The CDR3 runs 18 residues. Germline CDR1 reads SGHAT; CDR2 reads FQNNGV. The chain's CDR3 is CASSAPTSGGADKNIQYF.

The chain couples TRBV6-2 or TRBV6-3 to TRBJ2-7; TCRdb picks TRBD1, but there is no DNA to check that call. The CDR3 length is 15 residues. Germline CDR1 is MNHEY and CDR2 is SVGEGT. CDR3 sequence reads: CASSFQTGVSYEQYF.

The V and J genes are TRBV18 and TRBJ2-6; the TCRdb D gene call, TRBD1, has no DNA to confirm it. The germline V gene has CDR1 KGHSH and CDR2 LQKENI. This CDR3 spans 16 amino acids. CDR3 protein: CASSFGTAIGANVLTF.

The chain links TRBV27 to TRBJ2-2. From germline, CDR1 is MNHEY and CDR2 SMNVEV (reference sequence). The CDR3 contains 12 residues. CDR3: CASSFPPGELFF.

This chain uses TRBV29-1 with TRBJ2-7; TCRdb selects TRBD1, and the lack of DNA leaves this call unchecked. The CDR3 covers 12 residues. CDR1 and CDR2 (germline): SQVTM, ANQGSEA. The CDR3 reads CSVEAGGYEQYF.

The V gene is TRBV7-8, the J gene TRBJ1-4. Germline CDR1 SGHVS, CDR2 FQNEAQ. The CDR3 extends over 15 amino acids. Here the CDR3 reads CASSPGGRINEILFF.

The V gene is TRBV11-2, the J gene TRBJ2-1. Looked up from germline, CDR1 is SGHAT and CDR2 is FQNNGV. This CDR3 has 13 amino acids. CDR3 protein: CASSSRLVREQFF.

The chain carries TRBV7-8 and TRBJ1-1. CDR3 length: 14 residues. The germline CDR1 and CDR2 sequences are SGHVS and FQNEAQ. The CDR3: CASSSISGITEAFF.

This chain joins TRBV27 and TRBJ1-1. This CDR3 spans 16 amino acids. Germline CDR1 is MNHEY and CDR2 is SMNVEV (reference sequence). Here the CDR3 reads CASSPNRIRGGTEAFF.

The CDR3: CASSPGVLSYNEQFF. This rearrangement joins TRBV5-1 to TRBJ2-1; TCRdb lists TRBD1, though no DNA is available to test this call. This CDR3 is built from 15 residues. The germline CDR1 and CDR2 sequences are SGHRS and YFSETQ.

The chain carries TRBV3-1 and TRBJ1-3. The CDR3 runs 14 residues. Germline CDR1 reads LGHDT; CDR2 reads YNNKEL (reference sequence). The CDR3 region is CASSQRDSGNTIYF.